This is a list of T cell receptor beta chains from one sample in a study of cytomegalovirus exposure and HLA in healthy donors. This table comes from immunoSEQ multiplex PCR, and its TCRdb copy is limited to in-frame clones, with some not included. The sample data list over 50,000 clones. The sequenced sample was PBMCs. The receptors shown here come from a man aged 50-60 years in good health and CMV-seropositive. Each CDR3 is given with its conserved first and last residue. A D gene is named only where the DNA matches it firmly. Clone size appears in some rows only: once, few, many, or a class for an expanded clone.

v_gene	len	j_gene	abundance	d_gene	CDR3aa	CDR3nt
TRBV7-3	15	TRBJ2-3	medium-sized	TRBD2	CASSSGMGGSDTQYF	TGTGCCAGCAGCTCAGGAATGGGCGGGAGTGATACGCAGTATTTT
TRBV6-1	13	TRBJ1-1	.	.	CASSWGQNTEAFF	TGTGCCAGTAGCTGGGGCCAGAACACTGAAGCTTTCTTT
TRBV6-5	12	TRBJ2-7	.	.	CASRGAIGEQYF	TGTGCCAGTCGGGGGGCTATAGGCGAGCAGTACTTC
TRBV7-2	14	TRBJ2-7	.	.	CASSPGARVGEQYF	TGTGCCAGCAGCCCAGGAGCGCGGGTGGGCGAGCAGTACTTC
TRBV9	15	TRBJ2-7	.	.	CASSANPDSSYEQYF	TGTGCCAGCAGCGCCAACCCCGACAGCTCCTACGAGCAGTACTTC
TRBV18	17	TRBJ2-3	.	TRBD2	CASSPPSTSGRADTQYF	TGTGCCAGCTCACCCCCCTCCACTAGCGGGAGAGCAGATACGCAGTATTTT
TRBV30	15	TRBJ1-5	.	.	CAWSVGGFENQPQHF	TGTGCCTGGAGTGTAGGAGGGTTCGAAAATCAGCCCCAGCATTTT
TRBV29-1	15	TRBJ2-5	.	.	CSVLKTLGLGETQYF	TGCAGCGTTCTGAAAACCCTGGGACTTGGAGAGACCCAGTACTTC
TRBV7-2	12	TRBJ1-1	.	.	CASSLRVGEAFF	TGTGCCAGCAGCCTCAGGGTTGGTGAAGCTTTCTTT
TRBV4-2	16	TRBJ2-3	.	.	CASSQDGGGFMNTQYF	TGTGCCAGCAGCCAAGACGGTGGGGGGTTTATGAATACGCAGTATTTT
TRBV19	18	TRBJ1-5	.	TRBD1	CASRPVSGTGGRNQHQHF	TGTGCCAGTAGACCTGTTTCCGGGACAGGGGGAAGGAATCAGCACCAGCATTTT
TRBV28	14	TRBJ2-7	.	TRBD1	CASSPATGDDEQYF	TGTGCCAGCAGTCCAGCGACAGGGGACGACGAGCAGTACTTC
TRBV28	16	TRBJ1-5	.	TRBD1	CASSPGTGFLGQPQHF	TGTGCCAGCAGCCCCGGGACAGGCTTTTTGGGGCAGCCCCAGCATTTT
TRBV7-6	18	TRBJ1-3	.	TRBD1	CASSLYGQGAFSGNTIYF	TGTGCCAGCAGCTTATATGGACAGGGGGCGTTCTCTGGAAACACCATATATTTT
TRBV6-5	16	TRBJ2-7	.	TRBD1	CASSYQVGTGSYEQYF	TGTGCCAGCAGTTACCAAGTAGGGACAGGGAGTTACGAGCAGTACTTC
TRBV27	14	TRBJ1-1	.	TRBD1	CASAPGGLITEAFF	TGTGCCAGCGCGCCAGGGGGGTTAATCACTGAAGCTTTCTTT
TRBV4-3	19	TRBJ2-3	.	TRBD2	CASSQDRAGGLLSTDTQYF	TGCGCCAGCAGCCAAGATCGAGCGGGGGGCCTCTTAAGCACAGATACGCAGTATTTT
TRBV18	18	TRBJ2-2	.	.	CASSPPEGPQGGTGELFF	TGTGCCAGCTCACCACCGGAAGGGCCTCAGGGAGGCACCGGGGAGCTGTTTTTT
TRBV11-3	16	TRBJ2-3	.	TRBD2	CASSTGLAGSTDTQYF	TGTGCCAGCAGCACAGGACTAGCGGGGAGCACAGATACGCAGTATTTT
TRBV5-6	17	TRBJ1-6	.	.	CASSLGQGYTYNSPLHF	TGTGCCAGCAGCTTGGGGCAGGGTTACACCTATAATTCACCCCTCCACTTT
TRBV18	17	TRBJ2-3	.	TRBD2	CASSPPGSSGRMDTQYF	TGTGCCAGCTCACCACCGGGGTCTAGCGGGAGGATGGATACGCAGTATTTT
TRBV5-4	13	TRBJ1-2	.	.	CASSLDSNYGYTF	TGTGCCAGCAGCTTGGACAGTAACTATGGCTACACCTTC
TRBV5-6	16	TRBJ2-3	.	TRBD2	CASSLGTGEGWDTQYF	TGTGCCAGCAGCTTGGGCACGGGGGAGGGTTGGGATACGCAGTATTTT
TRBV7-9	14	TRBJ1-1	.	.	CASSLIQANTEAFF	TGTGCCAGCAGCTTAATCCAGGCGAACACTGAAGCTTTCTTT
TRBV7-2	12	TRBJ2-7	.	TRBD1	CASSPDRRRQYF	TGTGCCAGCAGCCCGGACAGGCGACGGCAGTACTTC
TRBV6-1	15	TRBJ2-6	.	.	CASSEGQIGANVLTF	TGTGCCAGCAGTGAAGGGCAAATTGGGGCCAACGTCCTGACTTTC
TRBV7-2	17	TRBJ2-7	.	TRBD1	CASSLATGGANFYEQYF	TGTGCCAGCAGCTTAGCGACAGGGGGCGCGAACTTCTACGAGCAGTACTTC
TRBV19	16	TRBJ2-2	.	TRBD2	CASSIETSGSTGELFF	TGTGCCAGTAGTATAGAAACTAGCGGGAGTACCGGGGAGCTGTTTTTT
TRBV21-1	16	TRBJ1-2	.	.	CASSKEGGRANYGYTF	TGTGCCAGCAGCAAAGAGGGCGGGCGAGCTAACTATGGCTACACCTTC
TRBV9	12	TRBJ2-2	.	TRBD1	CAGQGDTGELFF	TGTGCCGGACAGGGGGACACCGGGGAGCTGTTTTTT
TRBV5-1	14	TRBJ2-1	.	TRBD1	CASSPQGDGNEQFF	TGCGCCAGCAGCCCCCAGGGGGACGGCAATGAGCAGTTCTTC
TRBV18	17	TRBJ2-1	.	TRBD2	CASSPPLSGRSDNEQFF	TGTGCCAGCTCACCACCACTTAGCGGGAGGTCCGACAATGAGCAGTTCTTC
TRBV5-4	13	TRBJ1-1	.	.	CASSLGANTEAFF	TGTGCCAGCAGCTTGGGGGCGAACACTGAAGCTTTCTTT
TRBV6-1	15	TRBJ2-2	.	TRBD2	CASNGGDLRAGELFF	TGTGCCAGCAACGGGGGGGACCTCCGGGCCGGGGAGCTGTTTTTT
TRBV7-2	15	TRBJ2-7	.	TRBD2	CASSLTASGSYEQYF	TGTGCCAGCAGCTTAACGGCTAGCGGGAGCTACGAGCAGTACTTC
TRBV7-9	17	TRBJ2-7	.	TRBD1	CASSPSRGQRFAYEQYF	TGTGCCAGCAGCCCCTCTAGGGGACAGCGCTTCGCCTACGAGCAGTACTTC
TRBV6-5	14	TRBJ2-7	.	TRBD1	CASRTGTGFGEQYF	TGTGCCAGCAGGACCGGGACAGGGTTCGGCGAGCAGTACTTC
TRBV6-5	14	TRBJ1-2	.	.	CASSYSRSSYGYTF	TGTGCCAGCAGTTACTCGAGAAGTTCCTATGGCTACACCTTC
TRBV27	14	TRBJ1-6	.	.	CASSSGGDNSPLHF	TGTGCCAGCAGTTCGGGAGGGGACAATTCACCCCTCCACTTT
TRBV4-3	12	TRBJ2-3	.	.	CASSQDRGGQYF	TGCGCCAGCAGCCAAGATAGGGGGGGGCAGTATTTT
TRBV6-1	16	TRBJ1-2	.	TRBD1	CASSELTGGMDYGYTF	TGTGCCAGCAGTGAACTAACAGGGGGCATGGACTATGGCTACACCTTC
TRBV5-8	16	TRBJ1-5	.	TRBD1	CASSLGTGGLNQPQHF	TGTGCCAGCAGCTTGGGGACAGGGGGTCTCAATCAGCCCCAGCATTTT
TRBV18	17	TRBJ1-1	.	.	CASSPIGIGGTNTEAFF	TGTGCCAGCTCACCAATAGGCATCGGGGGAACGAACACTGAAGCTTTCTTT
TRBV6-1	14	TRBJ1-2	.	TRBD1	CASIPGQGAYGYTF	TGTGCCAGCATCCCTGGACAGGGGGCTTATGGCTACACCTTC
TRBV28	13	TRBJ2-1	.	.	CASSTGFHNEQFF	TGTGCCAGCAGCACCGGGTTCCACAATGAGCAGTTCTTC
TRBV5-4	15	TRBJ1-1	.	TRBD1	CASSLGSGGGTEAFF	TGTGCCAGCAGCTTGGGGTCAGGGGGCGGCACTGAAGCTTTCTTT
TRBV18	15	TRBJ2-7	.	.	CASSPGQQVAGEQYF	TGTGCCAGCTCACCAGGGCAGCAGGTGGCGGGAGAGCAGTACTTC
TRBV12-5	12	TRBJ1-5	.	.	CASVRDNQPQHF	TGTGCTAGTGTCAGGGACAATCAGCCCCAGCATTTT
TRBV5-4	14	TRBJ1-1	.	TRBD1	CASRTGTANTEAFF	TGTGCCAGCAGAACCGGGACAGCCAACACTGAAGCTTTCTTT
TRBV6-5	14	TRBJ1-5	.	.	CASSYRGGNQPQHF	TGTGCCAGCAGTTATCGGGGGGGAAATCAGCCCCAGCATTTT
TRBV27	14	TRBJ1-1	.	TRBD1	CASQSTGRGGEAFF	TGTGCCAGCCAATCGACAGGGCGGGGGGGTGAAGCTTTCTTT
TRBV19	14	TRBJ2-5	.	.	CASSRPGATETQYF	TGTGCCAGTTCCCGCCCAGGTGCCACAGAGACCCAGTACTTC
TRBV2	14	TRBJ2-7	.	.	CASSVGATTREQYF	TGTGCCAGCAGTGTGGGGGCAACTACGCGGGAGCAGTACTTC
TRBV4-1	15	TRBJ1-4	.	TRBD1	CASSQMGQGSEKLFF	TGCGCCAGCAGCCAGATGGGACAGGGGTCCGAAAAACTGTTTTTT
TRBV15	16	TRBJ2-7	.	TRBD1	CATSRDRDRGFYEQYF	TGTGCCACCAGCAGAGACCGGGACAGGGGATTCTACGAGCAGTACTTC
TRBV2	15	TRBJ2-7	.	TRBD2	CASRTGLAGTYEQYF	TGTGCCAGCAGGACTGGACTAGCGGGTACCTACGAGCAGTACTTC
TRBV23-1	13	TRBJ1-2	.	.	CASSQPEDYGYTF	TGCGCCAGCAGTCAACCGGAGGACTATGGCTACACCTTC
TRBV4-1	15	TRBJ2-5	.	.	CASSHPQEGRETQYF	TGCGCCAGCAGCCATCCCCAGGAGGGGCGAGAGACCCAGTACTTC
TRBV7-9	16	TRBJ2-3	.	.	CASSSPRGAPLDTQYF	TGTGCCAGCAGCTCCCCTCGGGGGGCCCCCCTAGATACGCAGTATTTT